This TCR beta chain derives from a study of cytomegalovirus exposure and HLA in healthy donors. Trimming took 3 bases from V and 4 from J; bases not matched to a gene: 13. CDR3 size: 18 residues. In germline, CDR1 is SGHNT, CDR2 YYREEE (reference sequence). PCR used 60 Vbeta primers and 13 Jbeta primers. The method was immunoSEQ multiplex PCR; TCRdb's version includes in-frame clones alone and lacks a portion of them. The repertoire holds some 150,000 clones, around 78% seen once, with approximately 1.8% in the top ten. The receptor's source is a female donor in good health and CMV-seropositive. V gene TRBV5-4 combines with J gene TRBJ1-4, with 9 nucleotides matching TRBD1. What was sequenced was PBMCs. The CDR3 is CASSSDRDRVFHNEKLFF. The CDR3 region has the DNA TGTGCCAGCAGCTCAGACCGGGACAGGGTATTCCATAATGAAAAACTGTTTTTT.